Listed here are 12 T cell receptor beta chains from one sample, sequenced in a study of cytomegalovirus exposure and HLA in healthy donors. PCR employed 60 Vbeta and 13 Jbeta primers. Generated by immunoSEQ multiplex PCR, the TCRdb table keeps only in-frame clones and is missing some. Seen here are about 180,000 clones, 65% to 80% observed once, and the top ten hold around 0.69%. Sample: PBMCs. These receptors were obtained from a woman between 40 and 55 years old in good health and CMV-seronegative.

This clone has only a few counts. The chain joins TRBV7-3 to TRBJ2-6; tentative D call: TRBD1 (6 bases). The germline V gene has CDR1 SGHTA and CDR2 FQGTGA. This CDR3 is 17 amino acids long. V was shortened by 3 bases and J by 1 base, with 13 bases between the two germline ends. The CDR3 protein is CASSFRDMRSGANVLTF. DNA for the CDR3: TGTGCCAGCAGCTTCCGGGACATGCGATCTGGGGCCAACGTCCTGACTTTC.

The V call is TRBV28, the J call TRBJ1-2, with unresolved D. The CDR3 sequence is 13 residues long. Trimming cost V 5 bases and J 3 bases, with 10 bases left between them. CDR1 MDHEN and CDR2 SYDVKM come from the germline V gene. The CDR3 reads CASSVEIYYGYTF. Here the CDR3 DNA reads TGTGCCAGCAGTGTTGAGATCTACTATGGCTACACCTTC.

This clone was seen a handful of times. This chain connects TRBV28 to TRBJ1-3, with 7 bases fitting TRBD1. Trimming cost V 5 bases and J 5 bases; bases outside gene matches: 3. Germline loops: CDR1 MDHEN, CDR2 SYDVKM. CDR3 length: 13 amino acids. The CDR3 DNA follows: TGTGCCAGCAGTCCGGGACAGCGAAACACCATATATTTT. Protein sequence: CASSPGQRNTIYF.

This clone came up once. V is TRBV9 and J is TRBJ1-1, with TRBD1 matching 7 bases. Germline V gene sequence: CDR1 SGDLS, CDR2 YYNGEE. V lost 4 bases to trimming and J lost 4 bases; unmatched junction nucleotides: 7. The CDR3 has 14 amino acids. The CDR3 nucleotides read TGTGCCAGCAGCACTCGGACAGGAGCCACTGAAGCTTTCTTT. Translated: CASSTRTGATEAFF.

The chain combines TRBV5-4 with TRBJ1-1; a possible D gene is TRBD1 (5 bases). Trimming stripped 4 bases from V and 10 bases from J, with 26 bases between. In germline, CDR1 is SGHNT, CDR2 YYREEE (reference sequence). The CDR3 is 16 amino acids. The CDR3 DNA is TGTGCCAGCAGCCCCATGGGGCCGGGACTGTCCCTTGCAGCTTTCTTT. As protein: CASSPMGPGLSLAAFF.

V gene TRBV28 combines with J gene TRBJ1-1, with D unresolved. The germline V gene encodes CDR1 MDHEN and CDR2 SYDVKM. Trimming pared 7 bases from V and 0 bases from J, leaving 15 bases between. The CDR3 spans 15 residues. CDR3 sequence reads: CASTEVRPLNTEAFF. The CDR3, as DNA: TGTGCCAGCACCGAGGTCCGGCCGTTGAACACTGAAGCTTTCTTT.

The V call is TRBV2, the J call TRBJ1-5; no clear D. Germline V gene data show CDR1 as SNHLY and CDR2 as FYNNEI. V lost 5 bases and J lost 2, with 10 bases in between. This CDR3 has 14 amino acids. The CDR3 here is CASSPTQGNQPQHF. The DNA for the CDR3 is TGTGCCAGCAGTCCGACACAAGGCAATCAGCCCCAGCATTTT.

V and J are TRBV27 and TRBJ2-1, with TRBD2 matching over 11 bases. V lost 4 bases to trimming and J lost 4 bases; unmatched junction nucleotides: 9. This CDR3 comprises 17 residues. The germline V gene encodes CDR1 MNHEY and CDR2 SMNVEV (reference sequence). The CDR3, as DNA: TGTGCCAGCAGTTCCCGCGTCGGGACTAGCGGTTACAATGAGCAGTTCTTC. The encoded protein is CASSSRVGTSGYNEQFF.

The CDR3 sequence is CASSGQGLRETQYF. CDR3 bases: TGTGCCAGCAGTGGACAGGGTTTGCGAGAGACCCAGTACTTC. The rearrangement links TRBV6-1 to TRBJ2-5; TRBD1 agrees at 7 bases. This CDR3 is 14 amino acids long. CDR1 and CDR2 (germline): MNHNS, SASEGT. The J segment lost 4 bases and the V segment lost 4 bases, leaving 6 bases of the junction unmatched.

J is TRBJ2-5 and V is TRBV2; D possibly corresponds to TRBD2 (5 bases). The CDR3 spans 12 residues. Trimming pared 3 bases from V and 5 bases from J, leaving 7 bases between. Looked up from germline, CDR1 is SNHLY and CDR2 is FYNNEI. This chain's CDR3 is CASSETTETQYF. The CDR3 DNA reads as TGTGCCAGCAGTGAGACTACGGAGACCCAGTACTTC.

The chain is built from TRBV6-4 and TRBJ2-3; TRBD2 is a possible D gene (6 bases). V lost 3 bases, J lost 0 bases, and 10 bases lay in between. Germline V gives CDR1 MRHNA, CDR2 SNTAGT. This CDR3 contains 15 residues. The CDR3 is CASSDAGHSTDTQYF. DNA for the CDR3: TGTGCCAGCAGTGATGCGGGGCATAGCACAGATACGCAGTATTTT.

This sequence joins TRBV19 and TRBJ1-1, with D unresolved. Germline CDR1 is LNHDA and CDR2 is SQIVND (reference sequence). V lost 3 bases to trimming and J lost 5 bases, with 7 bases between them. The CDR3 covers 12 residues. The CDR3 protein is CASSMGLTEAFF. CDR3 sequence (DNA): TGTGCCAGTAGTATGGGCCTTACTGAAGCTTTCTTT.